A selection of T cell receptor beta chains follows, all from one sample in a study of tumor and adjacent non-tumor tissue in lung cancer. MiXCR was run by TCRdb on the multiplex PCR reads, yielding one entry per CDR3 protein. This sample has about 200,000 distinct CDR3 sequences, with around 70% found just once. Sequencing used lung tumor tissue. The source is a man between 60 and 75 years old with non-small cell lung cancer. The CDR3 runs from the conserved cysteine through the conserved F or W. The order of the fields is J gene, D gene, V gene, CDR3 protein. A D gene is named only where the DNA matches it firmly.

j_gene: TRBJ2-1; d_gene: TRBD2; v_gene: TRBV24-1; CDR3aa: CATSNPGLAGTVEQFF
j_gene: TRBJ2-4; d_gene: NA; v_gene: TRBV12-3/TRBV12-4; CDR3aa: CASSLYRSQARLPKNIQNF
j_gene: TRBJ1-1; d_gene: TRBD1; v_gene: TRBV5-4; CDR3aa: CASSYDSTGVSTEAFF
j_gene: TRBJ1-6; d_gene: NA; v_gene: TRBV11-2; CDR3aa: CASSLLLPTSLADSYNSPLHF
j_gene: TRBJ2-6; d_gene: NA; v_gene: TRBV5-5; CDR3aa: CASSFRFSGANVLTF
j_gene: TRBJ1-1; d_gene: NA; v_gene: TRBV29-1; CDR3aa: CNARTRTSTEAFF
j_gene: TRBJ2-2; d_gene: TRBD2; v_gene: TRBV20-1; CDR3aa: CSASSGMNTGELFF
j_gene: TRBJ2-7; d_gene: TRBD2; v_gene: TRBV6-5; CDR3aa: CANSSRLAGVLSSYEQHF
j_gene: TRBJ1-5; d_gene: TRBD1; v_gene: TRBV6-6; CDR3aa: CTSSYPMTGSNQPQHF
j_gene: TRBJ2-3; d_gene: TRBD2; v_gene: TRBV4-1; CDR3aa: CASSQGASGMTDTQYF
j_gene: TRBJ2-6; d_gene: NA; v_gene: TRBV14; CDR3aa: CASSLYSGANVLTF
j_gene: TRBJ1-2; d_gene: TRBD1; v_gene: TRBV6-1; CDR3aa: CASSEDGARGRNGYTF
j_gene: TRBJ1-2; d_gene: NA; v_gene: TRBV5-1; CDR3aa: CASSLDRVNGYTF
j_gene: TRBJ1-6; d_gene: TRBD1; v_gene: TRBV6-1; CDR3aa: CASRDRGAYNSPLHF
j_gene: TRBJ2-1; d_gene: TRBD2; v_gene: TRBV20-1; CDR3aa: CSADSTSRRGEQFF
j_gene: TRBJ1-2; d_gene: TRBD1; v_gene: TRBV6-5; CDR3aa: CASRYSGQGSVGYTF
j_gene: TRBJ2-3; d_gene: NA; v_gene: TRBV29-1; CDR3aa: CSVVLGDVGSQYF
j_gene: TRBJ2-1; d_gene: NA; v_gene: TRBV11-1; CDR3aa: CASSLGTSKDNEQFF
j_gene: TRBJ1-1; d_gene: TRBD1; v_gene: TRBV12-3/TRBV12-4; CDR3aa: CASRGQGVNTEAFF
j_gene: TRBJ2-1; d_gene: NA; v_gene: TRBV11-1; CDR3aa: CATSLSRLAGGNNEQFF
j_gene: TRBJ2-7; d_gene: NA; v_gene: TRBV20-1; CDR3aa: CSVSTPSPSRRRNEQYF
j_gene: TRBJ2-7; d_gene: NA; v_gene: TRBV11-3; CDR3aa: CASSLGQNSYEQYF
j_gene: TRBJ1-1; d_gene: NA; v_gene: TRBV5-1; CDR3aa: CASSPPQGNTEAFF
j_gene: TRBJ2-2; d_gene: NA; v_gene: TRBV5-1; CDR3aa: CASSSTGKAGDLFF
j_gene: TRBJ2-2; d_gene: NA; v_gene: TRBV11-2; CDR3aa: CASSLIYTGELFF
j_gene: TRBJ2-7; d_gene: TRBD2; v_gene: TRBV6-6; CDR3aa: CANSYLRGESEQYF
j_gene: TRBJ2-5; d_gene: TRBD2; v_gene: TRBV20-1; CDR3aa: CSTRQAGGGATQYF
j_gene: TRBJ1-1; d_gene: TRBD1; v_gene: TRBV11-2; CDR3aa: CASSPGQGVGNTEALF
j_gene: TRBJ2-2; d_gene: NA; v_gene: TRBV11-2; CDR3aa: CASSLAGFLNTGVLFF
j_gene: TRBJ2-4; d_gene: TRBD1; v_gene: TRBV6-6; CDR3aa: CTSRNEQGVKNIQYF
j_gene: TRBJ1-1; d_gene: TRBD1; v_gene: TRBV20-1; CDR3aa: CSATQTGGANIEAFF
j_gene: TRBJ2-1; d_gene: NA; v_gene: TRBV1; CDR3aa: CTSSHTTHMQFF
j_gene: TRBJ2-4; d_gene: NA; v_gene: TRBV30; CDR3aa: CAWSGRGRSIQYF
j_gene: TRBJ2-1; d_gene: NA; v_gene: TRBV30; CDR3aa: CAWSRNRVGEQFF
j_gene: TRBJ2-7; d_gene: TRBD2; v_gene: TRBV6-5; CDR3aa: CASSNREGGYEQYF
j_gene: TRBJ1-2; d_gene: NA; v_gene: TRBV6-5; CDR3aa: CVSSPTVGSGYTF